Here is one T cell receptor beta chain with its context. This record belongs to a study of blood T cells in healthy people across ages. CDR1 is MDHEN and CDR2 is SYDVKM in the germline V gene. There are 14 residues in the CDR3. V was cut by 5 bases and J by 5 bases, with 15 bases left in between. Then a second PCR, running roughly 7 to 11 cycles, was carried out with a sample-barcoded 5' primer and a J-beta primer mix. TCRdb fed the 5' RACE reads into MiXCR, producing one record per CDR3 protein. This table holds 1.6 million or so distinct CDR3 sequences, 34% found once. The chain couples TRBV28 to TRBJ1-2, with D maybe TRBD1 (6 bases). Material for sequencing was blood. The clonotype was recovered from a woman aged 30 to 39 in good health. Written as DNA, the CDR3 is TGTGCCAGCAGTCTCGAGGACAGTCTGTATGGCTACACCTTC. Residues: CASSLEDSLYGYTF.